Shown below are 22 T cell receptor beta chains from a single sample sequenced in a study of type 1 regulatory T cells. Study observations and caveats: Compared with non-Tr1 cells, Tr1 cells showed a narrower TCR repertoire.

No cognate antigen is known for these TCRs. TCRdb itself ran the reads through MiXCR, one entry per CDR3 protein. The data hold tens of thousands of distinct CDR3 sequences, with under 25% observed a single time. Source material: cultured type 1 regulatory T (Tr1) cells, either the whole culture or a sorted fraction (not recorded which). The receptors were gathered from a human donor in good health.

The table lists this clonotype with a few counts. The rearrangement links TRBV7-2 to TRBJ2-3; tentative D call: TRBD1 (6 bases). Per the germline V gene, CDR1 is SGHTA and CDR2 is FQGNSA. This CDR3 contains 15 residues. V lost 3 bases and J 5 bases, leaving 15 bases between the germline ends. CDR3 sequence (DNA): TGTGCCAGCAGCTTGACGGCACAGGGAATAGATACGCAGTATTTT. This translates into CASSLTAQGIDTQYF.

On this clonotype: Possible read error: a much larger clone is one base away. V is TRBV7-2 and J is TRBJ2-3, with D possibly being TRBD1 or TRBD2 (6 bases each). Germline CDR1 reads SGHTA; CDR2 reads FQGNSA. Between the trimmed V and J ends, which lost 10 bases and 4 bases, there was a span of 12 bases. This CDR3 spans 12 amino acids. This CDR3 reads CANARGADTQYF. The CDR3 coding sequence is TGTGCCAACGCTAGGGGGGCAGATACGCAGTATTTT.

V is TRBV6-2 or TRBV6-3 and J is TRBJ2-1; D not resolved. This CDR3 contains 12 residues. With 6 bases removed from V and 3 bases from J, the gap between germline ends came to 6 bases. Germline loops: CDR1 MNHEY, CDR2 SVGEGT. CDR3 DNA: TGTGCCAGCAGGGAGAACTACAATGAGCAGTTCTTC. The encoded protein is CASRENYNEQFF.

The CDR3 region is CASSLTAARGNEQFF. CDR3 in DNA: TGTGCCAGCAGCTTAACAGCAGCCAGGGGGAATGAGCAGTTCTTC. This sequence joins TRBV7-2 and TRBJ2-1; 7 bases fit TRBD1. The germline V gene encodes CDR1 SGHTA and CDR2 FQGNSA. CDR3 length: 15 amino acids. Trimming removed 2 bases from V and 7 bases from J; junction bases left unmatched: 8. Complete variable domain (other parts from reference TRBV7-2 and TRBJ2-1): GAGVSQSPSNKVTEKGKDVELRCDPISGHTALYWYRQSLGQGLEFLIYFQGNSAPDKSGLPSDRFSAERTGGSVSTLTIQRTQQEDSAVYLCASSLTAARGNEQFFGPGTRLTVL.

The chain has TRBV6-1 and TRBJ2-3; D ambiguous. The V and J ends lost 2 bases and 5 bases respectively, with 8 bases between them. Germline V CDR1 and CDR2: MNHNS, SASEGT. The CDR3 loop spans 13 amino acids. CDR3 residues: CASSENAVDTQYF. The DNA for the CDR3 is TGTGCCAGCAGTGAAAATGCCGTAGATACGCAGTATTTT.

The rearrangement joins TRBV20-1 to TRBJ2-5; D is perhaps TRBD2 (5 bases). Trimming stripped 6 bases from V and 5 bases from J, with 13 bases between. CDR1 DFQATT and CDR2 SNEGSKA come from the germline V gene (reference sequence). The CDR3 contains 12 residues. CDR3 in DNA: TGCAGTGCAGCTGTCTCGGGGGAGACCCAGTACTTC. This codes for CSAAVSGETQYF.

Here the CDR3 reads CASSRYTGGAYVGEQYF. The CDR3 DNA reads as TGTGCCAGCAGCCGCTATACAGGGGGCGCTTATGTTGGCGAGCAGTACTTC. The rearrangement uses TRBV14 and TRBJ2-7, with 9 nucleotides matching TRBD1. After removal of 4 bases from V and 6 bases from J, the junction contained 16 bases not matched to a gene. CDR1 SGHDN and CDR2 FVKESK come from the germline V gene. The CDR3 runs to 17 residues.

This sequence joins TRBV5-1 and TRBJ2-1; TRBD2 matches at 9 bases. Looked up from germline, CDR1 is SGHRS and CDR2 is YFSETQ. J was trimmed by 4 bases and V by 3 bases; bases with no gene match: 14. The CDR3 consists of 18 residues. CDR3 loop: CASSSTGLALLSYNEQFF. As DNA, the CDR3 is TGCGCCAGCAGCTCGACGGGACTAGCCTTATTATCGTACAATGAGCAGTTCTTC.

V and J are TRBV15 and TRBJ2-5; the D gene is possibly TRBD2 (6 bases). The germline V gene encodes CDR1 LNHNV and CDR2 YYDKDF (reference sequence). Trimming pared 2 bases from V and 5 bases from J, leaving 18 bases between. The CDR3 runs to 16 residues. DNA of the CDR3: TGTGCCACCAGCAGAAAGTCGGGAGCCCTTGGGGAGACCCAGTACTTC. This encodes CATSRKSGALGETQYF.

The CDR3 reads CASRLWGGLAYNSPLYF. CDR3 nucleotide sequence: TGTGCAAGTCGCTTATGGGGGGGGCTAGCCTATAATTCACCCCTCTACTTT. This rearrangement joins TRBV12-2 to TRBJ1-6; whether TRBD1, the table's D call, matches the DNA was not checked. TRBV12-2 is a pseudogene. This CDR3 region has 17 residues.

This clonotype was seen many times. V and J are TRBV7-2 and TRBJ1-6; weak D call: TRBD1 (5 bases). The V and J ends lost 0 bases and 7 bases respectively, with 7 bases between them. The CDR3 covers 14 residues. Germline-derived CDR1 and CDR2 are SGHTA and FQGNSA. CDR3 loop: CASSLAGGNSPLHF. CDR3 DNA sequence: TGTGCCAGCAGCTTAGCCGGGGGAAATTCACCCCTCCACTTT.

The V and J genes are TRBV6-5 and TRBJ1-5, with a possible D match to TRBD1 (5 bases). Germline V lookup: CDR1 MNHEY, CDR2 SVGAGI. The CDR3 spans 15 residues. V was trimmed by 6 bases and J by 5 bases, leaving 17 bases between them. CDR3 loop: CASSEVSGGHQPQHF. DNA of the CDR3: TGTGCCAGCAGCGAGGTTTCGGGGGGACATCAGCCCCAGCATTTT.

This clonotype was observed a few times. This rearrangement joins TRBV30 to TRBJ2-1, with 9 bases fitting TRBD2. The trim removed 3 bases at V and 4 bases at J, leaving 7 bases unmatched. The CDR3 is made up of 15 amino acids. Germline CDR1 and CDR2: GTSNPN and SVGIG (reference sequence). CDR3 DNA sequence: TGTGCCTGGAGGGGAGCTAGCGGGGCTTACAATGAGCAGTTCTTC. It translates to CAWRGASGAYNEQFF.

Note on this clonotype: Just one base apart from a much larger clone, this may be a read error. The chain uses TRBV7-9 and TRBJ2-7; D perhaps matches TRBD2 (6 bases). The V gene lost 0 bases and the J gene lost 7 bases, with 19 bases spanning the gap. Germline CDR1 is SEHNR and CDR2 is FQNEAQ (reference sequence). The CDR3 runs 16 residues. The CDR3 sequence: CASSLARASEPDEQYF. The CDR3, as DNA: TGTGCCAGCAGCTTAGCCCGGGCTAGCGAGCCGGATGAGCAGTACTTC.

The gene calls are TRBV18 and TRBJ1-1; TRBD1 is a possible D gene (6 bases). The germline V gene has CDR1 KGHSH and CDR2 LQKENI. The CDR3 extends over 15 amino acids. V lost 3 bases and J lost 0, with 11 bases in between. The CDR3 DNA is TGTGCCAGCTCACCGAGGACAGCACTGAACACTGAAGCTTTCTTT. Translation: CASSPRTALNTEAFF. Looking up the rest from reference TRBV18 and TRBJ1-1 gives the full variable domain: NAGVMQNPRHLVRRRGQEARLRCSPMKGHSHVYWYRQLPEEGLKFMVYLQKENIIDESGMPKERFSAEFPKEGPSILRIQQVVRGDSAAYFCASSPRTALNTEAFFGQGTRLTVV.

This chain links TRBV29-1 with TRBJ2-1; 7 nucleotides match TRBD2. Germline CDR1 and CDR2: SQVTM and ANQGSEA. The CDR3 covers 12 residues. Trimming took 3 bases from V and 9 from J; bases not matched to a gene: 5. The CDR3 DNA follows: TGCAGCGTTGATGGGGAGGGCTCTGAGCAGTTCTTC. Protein product: CSVDGEGSEQFF.

This clonotype appeared a few times. For the CDR3, the DNA is TGTGCCAGCAGCCGTTTGGGGGCTTTAAAGGATGAGCAGTTCTTC. This codes for CASSRLGALKDEQFF. The rearrangement links TRBV12-3 or TRBV12-4 to TRBJ2-1; possible D gene TRBD1, 6 bases. V shed 6 bases and J shed 8 bases, with 20 bases lying between them. This CDR3 region has 15 residues.

A word on this clonotype: At one boundary the junction diverges from the germline segment, which might be a read error. The chain is built from TRBV15 and TRBJ1-2; D is possibly TRBD1 (5 bases). This CDR3 has 13 amino acids. Germline V lookup: CDR1 LNHNV, CDR2 YYDKDF (reference sequence). CDR3 bases: TGTGCCACCAGCAGAGATCGCGGGGGGAGCGAATCCTTC. This sequence encodes CATSRDRGGSESF.

The gene calls are TRBV6-6 and TRBJ2-1, with 7 bases aligning to TRBD2. V lost 0 bases to trimming and J lost 0 bases; unmatched junction nucleotides: 20. The CDR3 runs to 22 residues. Germline V lookup: CDR1 MNHNY, CDR2 SVGAGI (reference sequence). The CDR3 sequence: CASSYSRPSGTESSSSYNEQFF. CDR3 coding DNA: TGTGCCAGCAGTTACTCGAGGCCCAGCGGGACGGAATCTTCTAGCTCCTACAATGAGCAGTTCTTC.

This clonotype has more than one count but fewer than ten. The genes are TRBV18 and TRBJ2-7; a possible D gene is TRBD2 (6 bases). Germline CDR1 is KGHSH and CDR2 is LQKENI. V lost 2 bases, J lost 6 bases, and 14 bases lay in between. The CDR3 runs to 14 residues. DNA of the CDR3: TGTGCCAGCTCACCATCTTCGGGAGTGAGCGAGCAGTACTTC. Protein sequence: CASSPSSGVSEQYF. Complete variable domain (other parts from reference TRBV18 and TRBJ2-7): NAGVMQNPRHLVRRRGQEARLRCSPMKGHSHVYWYRQLPEEGLKFMVYLQKENIIDESGMPKERFSAEFPKEGPSILRIQQVVRGDSAAYFCASSPSSGVSEQYFGPGTRLTVT.

The chain is built from TRBV6-4 and TRBJ2-1; 7 positions match TRBD2. The CDR3 spans 13 residues. Germline V gene sequence: CDR1 MRHNA, CDR2 SNTAGT. J gave up 8 bases and V 5 bases, and 6 bases lay outside the gene matches. Written as DNA, the CDR3 is TGTGCCAGCAGTAAAAGACTAGCAGATGAGCAGTTCTTC. Translating gives CASSKRLADEQFF.

V gene TRBV20-1 combines with J gene TRBJ2-7, with a tentative D call TRBD1 (6 bases). The CDR3 has 13 residues. CDR1 and CDR2 from the germline V gene are DFQATT and SNEGSKA (reference sequence). Trimming removed 5 bases at V and 3 bases at J, with 14 bases between. The CDR3 coding sequence is TGCAGTGCTCCCGCATCAGGGGACTACGAGCAGTACTTC. Its translation: CSAPASGDYEQYF.